The following is a T cell receptor beta chain sequence with its context. This clone's antigen is unknown. The sample holds no much larger clone one base away, and base qualities are not on file. The sample comes from a study of cytomegalovirus exposure and HLA in healthy donors (TCRdb year 2017). Context from the whole study: In an earlier analysis of 587 of the donors, around 290 Gb of sequence data and 117 million unique TCR beta sequences from some 170 million T cells were reported. Roughly 5 DR-DQ haplotypes were handled as single units for association and clustering, since linkage in the cohort was strong. In addition to the first cohort of 666 subjects, a separate validation cohort of approximately 130 different subjects was used. The study was designed to test whether signatures of past pathogen exposure could be identified by cataloging public T cell receptors. All discovery cohort repertoires had been generated using a single sequencing platform. An earlier analysis of approximately 580 of the donors used high-throughput TCR beta sequencing to judge whether each TCR beta V gene segment behaved as functional or pseudogenic. Among 300 to 450 genotyped donors of the cohort, an average of around 240,000 unique TCR beta nucleotide sequences were sequenced per donor, about a sixth of them non-productive. To predict cytomegalovirus infection status, the study combined high-throughput TCR immunosequencing, statistical association of individual TCRs with disease status, and machine learning. Typing coverage varied by locus: roughly 629-640 donors for A, B, C, DRB1 and DQB1; 522 for DQA1; 600 to 610 for DPA1; roughly 450 for DPB1. Among the roughly 400 genotyped donors, under 90% belonged to the genetic ancestry cluster associated with self-reported Caucasian donors. In the later analysis, no new phenotypic data were used to find candidate immune exposures; instead, reliance was placed on TCR beta sequences and their occurrence across donors. The T cell repertoires of 666 subjects were profiled by immunosequencing and related to cytomegalovirus serostatus. An early release covering over 500 HLA-typed donors comprised roughly 300 gigabases of sequencing data and tens of millions of unique TCR sequences. A later analysis re-analyzed previously published TCR beta repertoires from roughly 690 donors and added high-resolution HLA genotyping to study TCR occurrence patterns. Donor age, sex, ethnicity and CMV serostatus were compiled alongside the repertoire data. A later genetic analysis used genome-wide SNP genotypes for about three fifths of the roughly 700 donors, treating that subset as a discovery cohort. Both class I and class II loci were covered by HLA typing, at four-digit resolution.

In total, 500 to 700 healthy bone marrow donors made up the cohort. At the time of sampling, every cohort member was nominally healthy, though immune exposures that went unrecorded were likely present. The donor tested CMV seropositive, placing the donor among the 290 or so seropositive members of the cohort. A peripheral blood sample was collected from each donor, and TCR beta sequencing was performed on peripheral blood mononuclear cells. The Qiagen DNeasy Blood Extraction Kit was used to extract genomic DNA from the blood cell samples. Beyond this particular receptor, the publication reports: Most TCR sequences were seen in very few donors, while some public TCRs were found in many individuals. A few of the identified cytomegalovirus-associated TCR beta chains were confirmed in vitro to be specific for cytomegalovirus antigens. In an earlier analysis of some 540 of the donors, most TCR beta V segments appeared in productive rearrangements about 87% or about 30% of the time, broadly matching IMGT annotations. Because the 87-base-pair reads could not distinguish some IMGT-functional V segments, including TRBV6-2 and TRBV6-3, those segments were excluded. V-gene and J-gene trimming of TCR beta chains was associated with a missense DCLRE1C variant in a later genetic analysis, and the association was replicated in an independent cohort. A cluster of highly shared sequence variants was judged likely to be a technical artifact of the sequencing pipeline. A further reported finding was that TCR beta sequences accurately predicted the HLA-A and HLA-B alleles for most subjects in the first cohort. A later analysis associated 15,000 to 20,000 TCR beta sequences with specific HLA alleles at a false discovery rate of 0.05. In a later analysis, most CMV-associated TCR beta chains were found to appear HLA-restricted, with HLA associations seemingly driven largely by CMV exposure. Correlated functional status among segregating V segments might be attributable to linkage disequilibrium, but an unknown experimental factor could not be ruled out. Only TCR beta chains were sequenced in this cohort, and the absence of alpha or paired-chain data limited detectable features. A later genetic analysis reported fewer N-insertions in productive TCRs among donors in an Asian-associated ancestry cluster than the roughly 720-donor mean. In a later analysis, several top co-occurrence clusters were reported to appear linked to parvovirus B19, influenza, CMV and Epstein-Barr virus. In a later analysis, HLA-associated TCR beta chains showed more clonal expansion and lower generation probabilities than non-associated chains that were equally common. Because HLA typing was unavailable for some donors at each locus, only the typed subset was used in association tests. The study listed approximately 150 TCR beta chains as associated with cytomegalovirus. The classifier was reported to diagnose cytomegalovirus status with high specificity and sensitivity in both the original and validation cohorts. When HLA alleles, especially DR and DQ, strongly co-occurred, attributing TCR associations to individual alleles was difficult. Sequencing depth was assumed to be roughly uniform across donors in the presence/absence analyses, though that assumption may not hold. It was suggested by the authors that the approach could potentially be generalized to other disease states and immunological phenotypes. According to a later analysis, TCR association rates differed among HLA loci, with DRB1 alleles showing the most associated TCRs and HLA-C alleles showing the fewest. Because counts were too low, around 17 rarely observed V segments, including chromosome 9 orphons, were left out of the earlier analysis of over 550 of the donors. For the cohort, immune exposure information was limited to CMV serostatus.

From V the trimming removes 0 bases and from J it removes 7 bases, while the gene matches leave 9 bases of the junction unaccounted for. The germline V gene sets CDR1 to SGHRS and CDR2 to YFSETQ. The CDR3 starts with the cysteine, ends with the phenylalanine, and has 16 residues. Only CDR3 DNA remains: 48 bases, in frame from the first base. Receptor amplification or capture employed the immunoSEQ multiplex PCR assay. For the multiplex PCR, a mixture combining 60 forward primers for TCR Vbeta segments and 13 reverse primers for TCR Jbeta segments was used. The CDR3 region of rearranged TCR beta genes was amplified from genomic DNA with a multiplex PCR assay. The amplified TCR beta libraries were sequenced on the Illumina HiSeq System as 87-base-pair reads. Turning to the authors' computational methods: Across the 600 to 700 repertoires, a later analysis counted approximately 75 million unique TCR beta chains, 8.5 million to 12 million of which were shared by at least two donors. A nearest-neighbor algorithm error-corrected the raw reads and collapsed the reads into unique sequences, merging closely related sequences to remove PCR and sequencing errors. To assign V, D and J gene segments, CDR3 sequences were aligned to IMGT reference sequences. For a sequence to be retained, a match of at least six nucleotides was required to both a V gene segment and a J gene segment. A rearrangement counted as productive if the CDR3 had no stop codons and remained in frame with V and J, and every other rearrangement counted as non-productive. Following IMGT convention, CDR3 was defined as the stretch from the second conserved V-encoded cysteine to the conserved J-encoded phenylalanine. The earlier analysis of a few hundred of the donors excluded sequences that lacked an unambiguous match to a single V gene segment. An earlier analysis of 587 of the donors classified V segments as functional when productive rearrangements were above 56.7% and as segregating when the standard deviation between donors was above 5%. A statistical classification framework was built for diagnosing cytomegalovirus status from the catalog of TCR beta chain sequences. A later analysis assigned V and J genes by comparing TCR nucleotide sequences with IMGT/GENE-DB human TR gene sequences. Using the TCRdist pipeline, a later analysis assigned CDR3 sequences along with most-parsimonious VDJ recombination scenarios. In a later analysis, each TCR beta chain was defined by its CDR3 amino acid sequence together with its V-gene family, and reads lacking a unique V-gene family were excluded. In a later analysis, fewer than 650 highly shared, low-generation-probability nucleotide sequences were removed to address suspected cross-contamination and a sequencing artifact. For each public chain, a later analysis derived a clonal expansion index from normalized ranks of inferred template counts within each repertoire. In a later analysis, generation probabilities were computed with a VDJ recombination model fitted to out-of-frame rearrangements, and the resulting probabilities were checked against IGoR. In a later analysis, TCR-TCR, TCR-HLA and TCR-CMV co-occurrence was scored with hypergeometric tests, and a repertoire-size bias correction was applied to TCR pairs. A later analysis estimated false discovery rates by permuting HLA or CMV assignments 20 times. In a later analysis, co-occurring TCRs were grouped using DBSCAN, and TCRdist sequence similarity was added for clustering within HLA-allele-positive subsets. For co-occurrence clustering, repertoires with fewer than 30,000 or more than 120,000 public chains were excluded, along with four to six repertoires with anomalous nucleotide sharing. This is the immuneACCESS table as TCRdb keeps it, with only in-frame sequences that have V and J called. A part of the clones is gone; compared with another copy, unresolved V genes explain less than half, and the rest is unexplained. That table gives V, J and clone size, and the DNA gave D and trimming. This sample lists under 200,000 clones; roughly 85% were detected once. The biggest ten clones account for about 2.5% of the sample.

The V and J genes are TRBV5-1 and TRBJ1-5; 8 bases in the junction line up with TRBD1. The TCR was taken from a man aged 30-40 years in good health and CMV-seropositive. Sequenced material: PBMCs. The sequenced DNA: TGCGCCAGCAGCTTGGGGGCGAACAGGGGGAGACAGCCCCAGCATTTT. Its translation reads: CASSLGANRGRQPQHF.